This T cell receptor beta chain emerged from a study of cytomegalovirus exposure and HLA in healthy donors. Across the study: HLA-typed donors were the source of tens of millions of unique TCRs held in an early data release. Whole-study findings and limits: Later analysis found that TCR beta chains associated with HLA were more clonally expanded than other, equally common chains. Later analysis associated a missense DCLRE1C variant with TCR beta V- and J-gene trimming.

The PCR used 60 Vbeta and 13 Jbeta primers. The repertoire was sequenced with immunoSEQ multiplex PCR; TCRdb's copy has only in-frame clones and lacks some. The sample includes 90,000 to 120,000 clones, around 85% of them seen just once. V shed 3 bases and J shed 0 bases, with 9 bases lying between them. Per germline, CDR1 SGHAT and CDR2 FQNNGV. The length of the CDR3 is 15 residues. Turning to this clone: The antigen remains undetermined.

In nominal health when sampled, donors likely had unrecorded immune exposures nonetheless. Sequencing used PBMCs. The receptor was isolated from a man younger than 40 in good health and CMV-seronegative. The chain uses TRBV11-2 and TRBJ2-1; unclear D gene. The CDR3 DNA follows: TGTGCCAGCAGCTTTAGTTCCCCCTCCTACAATGAGCAGTTCTTC. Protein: CASSFSSPSYNEQFF.